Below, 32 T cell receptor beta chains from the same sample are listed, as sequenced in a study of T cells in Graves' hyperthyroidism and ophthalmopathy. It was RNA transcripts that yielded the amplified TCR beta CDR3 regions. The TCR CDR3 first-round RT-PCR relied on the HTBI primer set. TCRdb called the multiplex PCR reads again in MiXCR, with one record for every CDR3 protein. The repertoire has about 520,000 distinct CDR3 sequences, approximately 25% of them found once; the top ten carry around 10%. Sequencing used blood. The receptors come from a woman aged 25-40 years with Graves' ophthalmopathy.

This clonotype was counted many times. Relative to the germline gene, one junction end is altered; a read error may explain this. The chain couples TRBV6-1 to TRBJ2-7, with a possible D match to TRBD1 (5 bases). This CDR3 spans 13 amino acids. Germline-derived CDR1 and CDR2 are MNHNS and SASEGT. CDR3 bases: TGCGCCAGCAGTGAGGCAGGGTCCTACGAGCAGTACTTC. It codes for CASSEAGSYEQYF.

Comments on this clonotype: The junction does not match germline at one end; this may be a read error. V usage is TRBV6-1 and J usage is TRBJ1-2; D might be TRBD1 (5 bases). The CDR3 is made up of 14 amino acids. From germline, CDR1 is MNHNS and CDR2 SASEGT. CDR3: CASSEAGANSGYTF. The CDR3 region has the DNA TGTGCCAGCAGTGAAGCCGGGGCAAACTCTGGCTACACCTTC.

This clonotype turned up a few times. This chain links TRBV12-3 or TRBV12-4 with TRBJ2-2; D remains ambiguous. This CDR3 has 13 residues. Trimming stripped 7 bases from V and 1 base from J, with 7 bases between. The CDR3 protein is CASIPQNTGELFF. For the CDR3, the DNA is TGTGCCAGCATCCCACAGAACACCGGGGAGCTGTTTTTT.

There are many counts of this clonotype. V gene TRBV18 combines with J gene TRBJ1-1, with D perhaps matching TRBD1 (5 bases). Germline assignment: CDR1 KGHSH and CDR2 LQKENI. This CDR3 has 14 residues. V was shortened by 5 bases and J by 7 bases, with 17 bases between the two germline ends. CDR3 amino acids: CASSGIGRDGEAFF. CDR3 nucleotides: TGTGCCAGCTCAGGGATCGGTAGGGACGGTGAAGCTTTCTTT.

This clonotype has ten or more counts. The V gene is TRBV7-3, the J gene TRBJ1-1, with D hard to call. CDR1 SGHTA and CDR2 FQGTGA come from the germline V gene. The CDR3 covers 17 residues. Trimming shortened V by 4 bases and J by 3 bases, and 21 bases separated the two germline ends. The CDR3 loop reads CASSSTTDRSNYTEAFF. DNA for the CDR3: TGTGCCAGCAGCTCAACTACGGACCGGAGTAATTACACTGAAGCTTTCTTT.

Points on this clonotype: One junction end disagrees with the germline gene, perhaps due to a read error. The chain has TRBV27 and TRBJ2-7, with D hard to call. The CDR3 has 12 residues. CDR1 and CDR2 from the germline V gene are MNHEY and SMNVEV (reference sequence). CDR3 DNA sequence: TGCGCCAGCAGTCCCTCGCCCTGCGAGCAGTACTTC. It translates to CASSPSPCEQYF.

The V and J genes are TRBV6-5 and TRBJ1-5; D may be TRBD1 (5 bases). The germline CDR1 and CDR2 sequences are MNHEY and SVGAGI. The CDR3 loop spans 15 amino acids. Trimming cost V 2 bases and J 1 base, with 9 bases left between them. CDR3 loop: CASSYGQMSNQPQHF. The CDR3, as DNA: TGTGCCAGCAGTTACGGACAAATGAGCAATCAGCCCCAGCATTTT.

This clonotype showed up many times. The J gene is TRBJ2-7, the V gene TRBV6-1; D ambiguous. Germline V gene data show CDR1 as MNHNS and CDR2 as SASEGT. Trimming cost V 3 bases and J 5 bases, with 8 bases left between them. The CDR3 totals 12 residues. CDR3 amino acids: CASSDLWDEQYF. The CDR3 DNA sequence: TGTGCCAGCAGTGACTTATGGGACGAGCAGTACTTC.

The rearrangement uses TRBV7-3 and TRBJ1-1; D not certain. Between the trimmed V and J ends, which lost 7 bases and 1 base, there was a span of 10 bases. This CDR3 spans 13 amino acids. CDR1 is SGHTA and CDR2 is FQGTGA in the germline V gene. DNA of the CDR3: TGTGCCAGCACCCAAGGGAGGAACACTGAAGCTTTCTTT. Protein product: CASTQGRNTEAFF.

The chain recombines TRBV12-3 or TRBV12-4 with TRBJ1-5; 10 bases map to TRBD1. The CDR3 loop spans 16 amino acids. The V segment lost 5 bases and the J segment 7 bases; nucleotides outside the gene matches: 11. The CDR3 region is CASSPREGTGDQPQHF. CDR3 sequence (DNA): TGTGCCAGCAGTCCAAGGGAAGGGACAGGGGACCAGCCCCAGCATTTT.

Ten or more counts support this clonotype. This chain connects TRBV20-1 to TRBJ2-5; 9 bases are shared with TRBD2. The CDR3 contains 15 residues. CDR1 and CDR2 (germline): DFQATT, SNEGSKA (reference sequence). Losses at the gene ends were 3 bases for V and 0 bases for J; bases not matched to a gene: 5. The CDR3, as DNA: TGCAGTGCTAGGGGAAGCGGGGGGCACCAAGAGACCCAGTACTTC. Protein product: CSARGSGGHQETQYF.

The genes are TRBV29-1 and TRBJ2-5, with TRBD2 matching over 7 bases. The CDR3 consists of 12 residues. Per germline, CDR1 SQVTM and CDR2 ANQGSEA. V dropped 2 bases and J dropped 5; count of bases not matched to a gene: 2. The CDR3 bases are TGCAGCGTTGAATACGGGGGGGAGACCCAGTACTTC. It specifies CSVEYGGETQYF.

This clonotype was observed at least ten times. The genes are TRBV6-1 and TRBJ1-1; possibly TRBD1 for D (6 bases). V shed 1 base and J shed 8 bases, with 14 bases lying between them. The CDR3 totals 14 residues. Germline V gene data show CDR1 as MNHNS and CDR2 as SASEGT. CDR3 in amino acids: CASSEVGARLEAFF. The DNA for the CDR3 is TGTGCCAGCAGTGAAGTGGGGGCCCGCCTCGAAGCTTTCTTT.

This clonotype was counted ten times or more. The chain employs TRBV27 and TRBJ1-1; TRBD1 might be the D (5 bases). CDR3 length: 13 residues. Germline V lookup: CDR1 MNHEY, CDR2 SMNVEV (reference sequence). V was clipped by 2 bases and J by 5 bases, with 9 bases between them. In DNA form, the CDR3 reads TGTGCCAGCAGTTTAGGGGCGCGGACTGAAGCTTTCTTT. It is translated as CASSLGARTEAFF.

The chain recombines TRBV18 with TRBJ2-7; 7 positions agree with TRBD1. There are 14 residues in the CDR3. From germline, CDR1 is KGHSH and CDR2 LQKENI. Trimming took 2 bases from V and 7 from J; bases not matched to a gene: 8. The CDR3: CASSPKTGTLEQYF. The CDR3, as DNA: TGTGCCAGCTCACCAAAGACAGGGACCCTAGAGCAGTACTTC.

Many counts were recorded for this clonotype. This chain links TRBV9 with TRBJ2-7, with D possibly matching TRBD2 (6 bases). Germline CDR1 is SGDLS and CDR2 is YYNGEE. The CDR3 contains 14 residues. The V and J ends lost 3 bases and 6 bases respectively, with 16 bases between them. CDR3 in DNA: TGTGCCAGCAGCGCCGTAGGGTTTAGCGGCGAGCAGTACTTC. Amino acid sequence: CASSAVGFSGEQYF.

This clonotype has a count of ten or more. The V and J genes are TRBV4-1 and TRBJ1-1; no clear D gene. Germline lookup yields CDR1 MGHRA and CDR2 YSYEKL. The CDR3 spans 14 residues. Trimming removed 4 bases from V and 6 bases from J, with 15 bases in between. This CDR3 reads CASSLSRWGAEAFF. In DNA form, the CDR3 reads TGCGCCAGCAGCCTCTCCAGGTGGGGTGCTGAAGCTTTCTTT.

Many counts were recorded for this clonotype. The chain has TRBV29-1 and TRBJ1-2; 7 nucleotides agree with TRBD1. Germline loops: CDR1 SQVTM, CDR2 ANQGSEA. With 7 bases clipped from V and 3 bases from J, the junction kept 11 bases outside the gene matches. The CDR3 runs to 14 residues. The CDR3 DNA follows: TGCAGCGCTCTTCGGGGAGGGGGCGACTATGGCTACACCTTC. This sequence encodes CSALRGGGDYGYTF.

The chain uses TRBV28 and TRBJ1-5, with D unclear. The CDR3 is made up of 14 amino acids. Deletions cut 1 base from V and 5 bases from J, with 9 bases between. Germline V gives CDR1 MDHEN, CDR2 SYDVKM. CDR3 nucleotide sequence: TGTGCCAGCAGTTTATTTCCCTCCGATCAGCCCCAGCATTTT. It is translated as CASSLFPSDQPQHF.

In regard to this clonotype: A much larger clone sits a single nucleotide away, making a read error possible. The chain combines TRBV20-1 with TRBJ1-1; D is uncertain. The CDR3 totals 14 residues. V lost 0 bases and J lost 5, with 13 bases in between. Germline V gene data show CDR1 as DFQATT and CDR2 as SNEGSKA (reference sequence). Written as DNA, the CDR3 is TGCAGTGCTAGAGACGACGAAACGAGGACTGAAGCTTTCTTT. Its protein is CSARDDETRTEAFF.

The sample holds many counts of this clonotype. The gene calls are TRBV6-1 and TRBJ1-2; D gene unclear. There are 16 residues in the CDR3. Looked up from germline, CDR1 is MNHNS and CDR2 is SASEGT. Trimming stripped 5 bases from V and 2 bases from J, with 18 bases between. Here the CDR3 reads CASSRLADGENYGYTF. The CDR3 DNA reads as TGTGCCAGCAGTCGTTTAGCGGACGGGGAGAACTATGGCTACACCTTC.

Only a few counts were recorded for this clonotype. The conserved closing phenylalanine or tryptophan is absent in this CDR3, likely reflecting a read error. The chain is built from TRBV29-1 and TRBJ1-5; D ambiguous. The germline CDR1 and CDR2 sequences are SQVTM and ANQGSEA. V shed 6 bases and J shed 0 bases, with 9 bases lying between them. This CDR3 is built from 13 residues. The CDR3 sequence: CSVEEHSNQPQHL. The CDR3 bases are TGCAGCGTAGAGGAACATAGCAATCAGCCCCAGCATCTT.

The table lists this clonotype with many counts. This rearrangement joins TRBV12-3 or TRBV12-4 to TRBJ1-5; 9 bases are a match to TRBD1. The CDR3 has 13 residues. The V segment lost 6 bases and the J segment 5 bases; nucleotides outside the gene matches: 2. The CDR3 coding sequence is TGTGCCAGCAGCCGACAGGGGGATCAGCCCCAGCATTTT. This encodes CASSRQGDQPQHF.

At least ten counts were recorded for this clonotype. CDR3 sequence: CASSHAQGFRETQYF. In nucleotides, the CDR3 is TGTGCCAGCAGCCACGCGCAGGGATTCCGAGAGACCCAGTACTTC. The chain couples TRBV5-8 to TRBJ2-5, with D possibly TRBD1 on 5 matching bases. Germline V lookup: CDR1 SGHTS, CDR2 YDEGEE. Trimming removed 4 bases at V and 4 bases at J, with 17 bases between. The CDR3 contains 15 residues. Using reference TRBV5-8 and TRBJ2-5 for the parts outside the CDR3, the full variable domain is EAGVTQSPTHLIKTRGQQATLRCSPISGHTSVYWYQQALGLGLQFLLWYDEGEERNRGNFPPRFSGRQFPNYSSELNVNALELEDSALYLCASSHAQGFRETQYFGPGTRLLVL.

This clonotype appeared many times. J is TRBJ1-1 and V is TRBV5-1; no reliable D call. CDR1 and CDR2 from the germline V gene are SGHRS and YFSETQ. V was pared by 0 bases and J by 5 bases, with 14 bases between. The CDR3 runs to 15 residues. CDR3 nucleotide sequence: TGCGCCAGCAGCTTGGCCTTTGTGGAAGGGACTGAAGCTTTCTTT. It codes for CASSLAFVEGTEAFF.

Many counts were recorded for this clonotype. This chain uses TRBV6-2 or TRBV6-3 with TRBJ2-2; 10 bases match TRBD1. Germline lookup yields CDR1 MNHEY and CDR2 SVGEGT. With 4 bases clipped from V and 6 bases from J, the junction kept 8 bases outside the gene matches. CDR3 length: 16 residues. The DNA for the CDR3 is TGTGCCAGCAGTTTCAGACAGGGGGCGATCCCCGGGGAGCTGTTTTTT. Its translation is CASSFRQGAIPGELFF.

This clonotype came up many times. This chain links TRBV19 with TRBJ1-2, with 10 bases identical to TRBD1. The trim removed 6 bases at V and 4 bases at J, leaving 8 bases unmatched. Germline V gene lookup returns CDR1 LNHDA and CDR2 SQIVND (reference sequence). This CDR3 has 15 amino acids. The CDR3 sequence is CASRSQGTGAYGYTF. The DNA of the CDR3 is TGTGCCAGTAGAAGCCAGGGGACAGGGGCCTATGGCTACACCTTC.

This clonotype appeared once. The CDR3 sequence: CSQYGTSGRVAGEQYF. CDR3 in DNA: TGCAGTCAATATGGGACTAGCGGGAGGGTAGCGGGCGAGCAGTACTTC. The rearrangement uses TRBV20-1 and TRBJ2-7; 16 positions match TRBD2. CDR1 is DFQATT, CDR2 SNEGSKA, per germline (reference sequence). The CDR3 is 16 amino acids. The V and J ends lost 8 bases and 6 bases, in that order; junction bases with no gene match: 13.

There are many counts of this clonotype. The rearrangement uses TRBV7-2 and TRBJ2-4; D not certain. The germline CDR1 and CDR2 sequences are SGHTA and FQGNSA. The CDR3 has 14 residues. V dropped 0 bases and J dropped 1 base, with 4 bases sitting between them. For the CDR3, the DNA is TGTGCCAGCAGCTTAGCCCCGGCCAAAAACATTCAGTACTTC. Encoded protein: CASSLAPAKNIQYF.

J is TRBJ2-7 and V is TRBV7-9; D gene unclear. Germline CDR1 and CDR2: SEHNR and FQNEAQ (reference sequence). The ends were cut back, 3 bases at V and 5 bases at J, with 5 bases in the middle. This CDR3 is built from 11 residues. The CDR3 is CASSFGDEQYV. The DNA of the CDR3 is TGTGCCAGCAGCTTCGGAGACGAGCAGTACGTC.

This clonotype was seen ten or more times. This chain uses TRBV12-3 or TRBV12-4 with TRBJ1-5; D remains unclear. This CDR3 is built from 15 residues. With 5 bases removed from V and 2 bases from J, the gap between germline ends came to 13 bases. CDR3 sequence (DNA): TGTGCCAGCAGTCCTCTGGGGTCGGGCAATCAGCCCCAGCATTTT. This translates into CASSPLGSGNQPQHF.

The CDR3 loop is CASSLLPDVRSYEQYF. The CDR3 region has the DNA TGCGCCAGCAGCTTGTTGCCTGACGTGAGGTCCTACGAGCAGTACTTC. The rearrangement joins TRBV5-1 to TRBJ2-7, with unresolved D. The V and J ends lost 1 base and 1 base respectively, with 15 bases between them. The length of the CDR3 is 16 residues. The germline CDR1 and CDR2 sequences are SGHRS and YFSETQ.